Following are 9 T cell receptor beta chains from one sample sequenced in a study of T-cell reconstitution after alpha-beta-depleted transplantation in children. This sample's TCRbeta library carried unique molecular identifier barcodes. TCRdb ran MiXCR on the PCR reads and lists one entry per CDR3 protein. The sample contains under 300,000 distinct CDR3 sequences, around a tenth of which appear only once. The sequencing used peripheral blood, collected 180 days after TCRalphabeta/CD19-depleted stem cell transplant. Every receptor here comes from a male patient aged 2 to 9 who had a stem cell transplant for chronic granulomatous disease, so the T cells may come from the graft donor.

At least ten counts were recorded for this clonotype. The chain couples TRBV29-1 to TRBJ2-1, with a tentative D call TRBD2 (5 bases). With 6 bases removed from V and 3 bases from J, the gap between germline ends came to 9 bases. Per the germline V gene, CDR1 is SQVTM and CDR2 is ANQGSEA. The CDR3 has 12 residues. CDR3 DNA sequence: TGCAGCGTCCCCGGGGACTACAATGAGCAGTTCTTC. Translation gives CSVPGDYNEQFF.

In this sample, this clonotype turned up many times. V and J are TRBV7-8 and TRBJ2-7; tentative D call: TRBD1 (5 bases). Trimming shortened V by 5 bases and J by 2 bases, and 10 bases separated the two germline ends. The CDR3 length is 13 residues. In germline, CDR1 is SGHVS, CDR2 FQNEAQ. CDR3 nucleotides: TGTGCCAGCAGCGACGACAGACCCTACGAGCAGTACTTC. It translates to CASSDDRPYEQYF.

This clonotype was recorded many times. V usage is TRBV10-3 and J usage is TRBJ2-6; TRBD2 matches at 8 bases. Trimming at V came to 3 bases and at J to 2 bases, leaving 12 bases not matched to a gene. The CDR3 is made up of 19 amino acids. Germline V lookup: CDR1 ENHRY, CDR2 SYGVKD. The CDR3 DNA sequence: TGTGCCATCAGTGAACCAACCAGCGGGAGACGGGCTGGGGCCAACGTCCTGACTTTC. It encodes CAISEPTSGRRAGANVLTF.

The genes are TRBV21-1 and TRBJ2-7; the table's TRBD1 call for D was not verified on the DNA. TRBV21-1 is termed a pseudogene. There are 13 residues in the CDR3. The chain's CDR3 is CASIEVCRGEQYF. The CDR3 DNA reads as TGTGCCAGCATCGAAGTCTGTCGAGGGGAGCAGTACTTC.

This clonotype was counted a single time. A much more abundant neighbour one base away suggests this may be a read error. The CDR3 spells CSARGPGLAGNTEQFF. CDR3 sequence (DNA): TGCAGTGCTAGAGGGCCGGGACTAGCGGGAAACACTGAGCAGTTCTTC. The gene calls are TRBV20-1 and TRBJ2-1, with TRBD2 matching over 13 bases. Germline CDR1 DFQATT, CDR2 SNEGSKA (reference sequence). This CDR3 comprises 16 residues. Trimming took 1 base from V and 9 from J; bases not matched to a gene: 9.

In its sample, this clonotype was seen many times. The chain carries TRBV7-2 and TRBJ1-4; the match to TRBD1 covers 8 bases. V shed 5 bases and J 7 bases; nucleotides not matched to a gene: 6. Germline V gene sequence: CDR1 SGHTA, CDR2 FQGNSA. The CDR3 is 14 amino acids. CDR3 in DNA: TGTGCCAGCAGCCTAACAGGGGGGGGTGAAAAACTGTTTTTT. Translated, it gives CASSLTGGGEKLFF.

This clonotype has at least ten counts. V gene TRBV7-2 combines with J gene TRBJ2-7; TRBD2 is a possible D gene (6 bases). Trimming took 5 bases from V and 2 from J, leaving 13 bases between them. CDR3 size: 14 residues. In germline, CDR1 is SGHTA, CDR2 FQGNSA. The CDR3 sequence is CASSRGTAPYEQYF. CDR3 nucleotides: TGTGCCAGCAGCCGGGGGACTGCCCCCTACGAGCAGTACTTC.

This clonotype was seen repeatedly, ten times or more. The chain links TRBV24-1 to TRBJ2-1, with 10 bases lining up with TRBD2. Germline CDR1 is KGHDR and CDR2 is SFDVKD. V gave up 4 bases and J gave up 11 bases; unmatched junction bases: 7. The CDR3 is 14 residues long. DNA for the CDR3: TGTGCCACCAGTGACCCGGGACTAGCGTCTAAGCAGTTCTTC. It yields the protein CATSDPGLASKQFF.

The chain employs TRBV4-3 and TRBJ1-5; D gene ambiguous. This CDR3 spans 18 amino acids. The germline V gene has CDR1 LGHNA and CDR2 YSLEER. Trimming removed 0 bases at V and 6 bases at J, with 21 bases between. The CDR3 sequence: CASSQERNVGWLAQPQHF. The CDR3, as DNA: TGCGCCAGCAGCCAAGAGAGGAACGTGGGGTGGCTAGCTCAGCCCCAGCATTTT.